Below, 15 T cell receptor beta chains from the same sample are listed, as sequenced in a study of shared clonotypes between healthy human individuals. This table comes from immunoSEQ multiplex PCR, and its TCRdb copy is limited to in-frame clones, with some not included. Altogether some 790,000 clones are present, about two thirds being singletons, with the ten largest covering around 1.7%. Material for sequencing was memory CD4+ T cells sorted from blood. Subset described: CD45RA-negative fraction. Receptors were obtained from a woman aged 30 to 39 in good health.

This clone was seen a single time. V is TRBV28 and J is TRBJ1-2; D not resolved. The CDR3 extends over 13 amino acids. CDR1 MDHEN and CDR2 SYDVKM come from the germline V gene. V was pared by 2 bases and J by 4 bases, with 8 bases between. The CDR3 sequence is CASSLKRVYGYTF. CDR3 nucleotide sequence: TGTGCCAGCAGTTTAAAGCGGGTCTATGGCTACACCTTC.

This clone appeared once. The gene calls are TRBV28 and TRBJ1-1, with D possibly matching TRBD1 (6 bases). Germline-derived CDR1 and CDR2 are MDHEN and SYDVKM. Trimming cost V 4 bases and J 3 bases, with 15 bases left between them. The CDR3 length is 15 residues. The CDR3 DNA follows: TGTGCCAGCAGTTCGCACAGGGTTGACCACACTGAAGCTTTCTTT. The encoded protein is CASSSHRVDHTEAFF.

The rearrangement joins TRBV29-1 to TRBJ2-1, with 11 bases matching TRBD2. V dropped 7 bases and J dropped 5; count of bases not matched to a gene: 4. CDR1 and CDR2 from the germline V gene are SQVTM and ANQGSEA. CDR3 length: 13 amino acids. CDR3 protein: CSDGTSGNNEQFF. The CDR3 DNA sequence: TGCAGCGATGGGACTAGCGGTAACAATGAGCAGTTCTTC.

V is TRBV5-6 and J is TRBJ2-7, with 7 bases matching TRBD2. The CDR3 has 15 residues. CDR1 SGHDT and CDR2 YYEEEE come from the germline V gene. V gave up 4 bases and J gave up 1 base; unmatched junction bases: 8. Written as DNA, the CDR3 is TGTGCCAGCAGCGGACGGACTAGAGTTTCCTACGAGCAGTACTTC. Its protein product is CASSGRTRVSYEQYF.

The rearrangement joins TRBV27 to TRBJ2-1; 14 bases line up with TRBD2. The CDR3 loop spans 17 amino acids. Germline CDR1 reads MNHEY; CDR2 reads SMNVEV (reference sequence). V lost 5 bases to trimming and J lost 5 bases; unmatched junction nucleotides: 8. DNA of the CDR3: TGTGCCAGCAGTCTTCCTTGGGGACTAGCGGGAGACAATGAGCAGTTCTTC. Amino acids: CASSLPWGLAGDNEQFF.

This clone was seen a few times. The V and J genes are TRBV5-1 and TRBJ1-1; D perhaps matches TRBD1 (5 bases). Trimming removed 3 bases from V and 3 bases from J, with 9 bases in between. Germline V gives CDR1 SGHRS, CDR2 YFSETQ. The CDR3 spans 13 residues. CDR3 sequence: CASSSGTYTEAFF. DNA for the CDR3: TGCGCCAGCAGCTCAGGGACGTACACTGAAGCTTTCTTT. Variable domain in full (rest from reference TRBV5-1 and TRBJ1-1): KAGVTQTPRYLIKTRGQQVTLSCSPISGHRSVSWYQQTPGQGLQFLFEYFSETQRNKGNFPGRFSGRQFSNSRSEMNVSTLELGDSALYLCASSSGTYTEAFFGQGTRLTVV.

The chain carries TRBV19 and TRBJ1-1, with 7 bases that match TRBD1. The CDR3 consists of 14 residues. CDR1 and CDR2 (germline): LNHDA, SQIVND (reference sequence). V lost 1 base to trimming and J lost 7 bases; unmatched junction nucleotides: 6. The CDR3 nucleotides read TGTGCCAGTAGTATAGGACAGGGAAAAAGTGAAGCTTTCTTT. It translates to CASSIGQGKSEAFF.

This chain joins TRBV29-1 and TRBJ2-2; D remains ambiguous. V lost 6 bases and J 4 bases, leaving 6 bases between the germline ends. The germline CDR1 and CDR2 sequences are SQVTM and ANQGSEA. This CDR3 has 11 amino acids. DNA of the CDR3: TGCAGCGTCCTATCCACCGGGGAGCTGTTTTTT. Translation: CSVLSTGELFF.

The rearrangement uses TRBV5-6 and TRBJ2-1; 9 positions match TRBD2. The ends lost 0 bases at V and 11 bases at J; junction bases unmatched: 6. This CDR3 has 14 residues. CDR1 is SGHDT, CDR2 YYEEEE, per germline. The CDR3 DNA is TGTGCCAGCAGCTTGGTGGCTAGCGGGGAGAAGCAGTTCTTC. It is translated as CASSLVASGEKQFF.

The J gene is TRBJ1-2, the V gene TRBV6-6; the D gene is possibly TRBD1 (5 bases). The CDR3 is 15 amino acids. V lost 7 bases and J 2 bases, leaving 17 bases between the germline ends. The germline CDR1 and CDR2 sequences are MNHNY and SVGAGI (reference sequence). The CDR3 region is CASTREGSLNYGYTF. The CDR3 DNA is TGTGCCAGCACCAGGGAGGGCAGTTTAAACTATGGCTACACCTTC.

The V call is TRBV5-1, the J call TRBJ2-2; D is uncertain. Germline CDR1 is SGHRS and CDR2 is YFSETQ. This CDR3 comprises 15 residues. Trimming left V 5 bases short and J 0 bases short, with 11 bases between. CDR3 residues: CASRSYLANTGELFF. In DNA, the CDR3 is TGCGCCAGCAGATCATACTTGGCGAACACCGGGGAGCTGTTTTTT.

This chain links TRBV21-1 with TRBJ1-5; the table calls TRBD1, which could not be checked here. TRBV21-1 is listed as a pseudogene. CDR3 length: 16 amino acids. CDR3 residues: CASSKARRERPQPQHF. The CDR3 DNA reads TGTGCCAGCAGCAAAGCGCGCAGGGAAAGGCCTCAGCCCCAGCATTTT.

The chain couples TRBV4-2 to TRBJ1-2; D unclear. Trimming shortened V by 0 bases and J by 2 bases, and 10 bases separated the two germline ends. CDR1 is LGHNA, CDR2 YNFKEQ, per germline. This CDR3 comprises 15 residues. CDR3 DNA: TGTGCCAGCAGCCAAGATCTCAGAGAGAACTATGGCTACACCTTC. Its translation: CASSQDLRENYGYTF.

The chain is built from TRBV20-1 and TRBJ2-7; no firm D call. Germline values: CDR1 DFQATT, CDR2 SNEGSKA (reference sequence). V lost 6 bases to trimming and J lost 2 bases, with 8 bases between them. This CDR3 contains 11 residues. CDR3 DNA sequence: TGCAGTGCCATGGACGCCTACGAGCAGTACTTC. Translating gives CSAMDAYEQYF.

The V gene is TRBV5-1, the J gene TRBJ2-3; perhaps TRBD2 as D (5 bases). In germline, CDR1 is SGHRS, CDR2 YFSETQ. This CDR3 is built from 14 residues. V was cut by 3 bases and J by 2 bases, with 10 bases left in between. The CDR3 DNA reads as TGCGCCAGCAGCTCCCGGGGATCCACAGATACGCAGTATTTT. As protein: CASSSRGSTDTQYF.